These T cell receptor beta chains were read from a single sample in a study of monozygotic twins with inflammatory bowel disease. After re-calling the 5' RACE reads, TCRdb lists one entry per CDR3 protein, DNA absent. In total, the table holds roughly 330,000 distinct CDR3 sequences. The source material was blood. These receptors were collected from a human donor with ulcerative colitis or Crohn's disease, or a healthy co-twin of an affected twin (not recorded which). Each CDR3 is given with its conserved first and last residue.

v_call: TRBV19; j_call: TRBJ1-4; cdr3_aa: CASSSSSTNNEKLFF
v_call: TRBV28; j_call: TRBJ2-7; cdr3_aa: CASSARWTHYEQYF
v_call: TRBV5-1; j_call: TRBJ2-3; cdr3_aa: CASSLGPLGGTDTQYF
v_call: TRBV6-1; j_call: TRBJ2-7; cdr3_aa: CASSEVGGLAGYEQYF
v_call: TRBV5-1; j_call: TRBJ2-5; cdr3_aa: CASRREETQYF
v_call: TRBV5-1; j_call: TRBJ2-1; cdr3_aa: CASSSPTGTEGNEQFF
v_call: TRBV7-2; j_call: TRBJ2-2; cdr3_aa: CASNLEAGTGELFF
v_call: TRBV11-2; j_call: TRBJ2-1; cdr3_aa: CASSYTGANEQFF
v_call: TRBV11-2; j_call: TRBJ2-1; cdr3_aa: CASSLEPAGSNEQFF
v_call: TRBV5-1; j_call: TRBJ1-1; cdr3_aa: CASHPDLNTEAFF
v_call: TRBV30; j_call: TRBJ1-2; cdr3_aa: CAWSPTRAGSSGYTF
v_call: TRBV28; j_call: TRBJ2-6; cdr3_aa: CASSYGGSGANVLTF
v_call: TRBV4-3; j_call: TRBJ1-1; cdr3_aa: CASSQDSGTSRSTEAFF
v_call: TRBV25-1; j_call: TRBJ2-7; cdr3_aa: CASSPQSGQGARGQYF
v_call: TRBV28; j_call: TRBJ2-2; cdr3_aa: CASSIGLAQWEGELFF
v_call: TRBV19; j_call: TRBJ1-1; cdr3_aa: CASRPGPPSTQAFF
v_call: TRBV7-3; j_call: TRBJ2-3; cdr3_aa: CASSGGADTQYF
v_call: TRBV12-3/TRBV12-4; j_call: TRBJ1-1; cdr3_aa: CASSRETGNAFF
v_call: TRBV6-1; j_call: TRBJ2-7; cdr3_aa: CASSESGVYEQYF
v_call: TRBV20-1; j_call: TRBJ1-1; cdr3_aa: CSARDPKDLKTEAFF
v_call: TRBV20-1; j_call: TRBJ2-7; cdr3_aa: CSASGTGFGEQYF
v_call: TRBV9; j_call: TRBJ2-3; cdr3_aa: CASSVQASAKGTDTQYF
v_call: TRBV5-1; j_call: TRBJ1-2; cdr3_aa: CASSLQDRINGYTF
v_call: TRBV29-1; j_call: TRBJ1-1; cdr3_aa: CSVVGMSEAFF
v_call: TRBV5-1; j_call: TRBJ1-1; cdr3_aa: CASSLVGVGTEAFF
v_call: TRBV3-1; j_call: TRBJ2-5; cdr3_aa: CASSRGWDGSTTQYF
v_call: TRBV4-1; j_call: TRBJ1-1; cdr3_aa: CASSQDKVRGDTEAFF